Following are 3 T cell receptor beta chains from one sample sequenced in a study of T-cell memory formation after mild COVID-19. TCRdb independently ran MiXCR on the 5' RACE reads; one entry per CDR3 protein. In the table there are some 120,000 distinct CDR3 sequences, less than 6.5% of which are singletons. The specimen sequenced was PBMCs or a T cell subset sorted from them (not recorded which). All receptors come from an adult woman who had mild COVID-19 (a few samples of this study predate the infection). Cell type and time point are not known.

This clonotype was observed a handful of times. The chain joins TRBV6-1 to TRBJ1-5; D is undetermined. The CDR3 is 15 amino acids. V gave up 3 bases and J gave up 7 bases, with 16 bases separating them. Germline CDR1 MNHNS, CDR2 SASEGT. DNA of the CDR3: TGTGCCAGCAGTGATCGGGGAAGTGTTGGACAGCCCCAGCATTTT. Protein product: CASSDRGSVGQPQHF.

This clonotype was counted ten times or more. V gene TRBV7-6 combines with J gene TRBJ2-5; D might be TRBD2 (6 bases). Germline CDR1 and CDR2: SGHVS and FNYEAQ. The CDR3 contains 12 residues. Trimming took 8 bases from V and 4 from J, leaving 11 bases between them. The DNA for the CDR3 is TGTGCCAGCGGGAGGAGGCCAGAGACCCAGTACTTC. The encoded protein is CASGRRPETQYF. The full variable domain, completed using reference TRBV7-6 and TRBJ2-5, is GAGVSQSPRYKVTKRGQDVALRCDPISGHVSLYWYRQALGQGPEFLTYFNYEAQQDKSGLPNDRFSAERPEGSISTLTIQRTEQRDSAMYRCASGRRPETQYFGPGTRLLVL.

This clonotype appeared a few times. This sequence joins TRBV29-1 and TRBJ2-3; tentative D call: TRBD2 (5 bases). V dropped 5 bases and J dropped 4 bases, with 16 bases sitting between them. The V gene's germline CDR1 is SQVTM and CDR2 ANQGSEA. The CDR3 covers 14 residues. The DNA of the CDR3 is TGCAGCGTTTCGACGGGGTTGGGTGCAGATACGCAGTATTTT. The encoded protein is CSVSTGLGADTQYF.